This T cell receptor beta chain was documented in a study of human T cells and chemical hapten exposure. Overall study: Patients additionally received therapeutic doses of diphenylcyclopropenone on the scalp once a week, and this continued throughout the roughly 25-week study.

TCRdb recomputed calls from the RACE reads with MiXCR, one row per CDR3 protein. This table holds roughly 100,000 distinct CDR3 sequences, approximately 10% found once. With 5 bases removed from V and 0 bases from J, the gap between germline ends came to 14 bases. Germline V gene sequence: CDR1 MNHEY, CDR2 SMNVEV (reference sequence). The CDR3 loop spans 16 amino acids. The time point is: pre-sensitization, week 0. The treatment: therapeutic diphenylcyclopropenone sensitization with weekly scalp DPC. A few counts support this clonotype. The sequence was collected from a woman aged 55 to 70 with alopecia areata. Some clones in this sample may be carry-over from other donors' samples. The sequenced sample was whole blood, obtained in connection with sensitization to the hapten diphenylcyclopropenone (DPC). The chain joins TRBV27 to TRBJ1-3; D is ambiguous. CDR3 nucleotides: TGTGCCAGCAGTAAAGACCGTCCGCGCTCTGGAAACACCATATATTTT. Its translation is CASSKDRPRSGNTIYF.